Below are 15 T cell receptor beta chains sequenced from a single sample in a study of early T cells in non-severe SARS-CoV-2 infection. MiXCR, run by TCRdb on the 5' RACE reads, gives a single entry per CDR3 protein. In the table there are over 50,000 distinct CDR3 sequences, about 8% of which are singletons. Sample: whole blood, taken at baseline. The receptors shown here come from an adult who was a healthcare worker with PCR-confirmed SARS-CoV-2 infection or an uninfected control (not recorded which).

In its sample, this clonotype was seen many times. The chain recombines TRBV7-9 with TRBJ1-3; 10 nucleotides align to TRBD1. The germline V gene encodes CDR1 SEHNR and CDR2 FQNEAQ (reference sequence). V was pared by 3 bases and J by 3 bases, with 5 bases of the junction left unmatched. The CDR3 loop spans 16 amino acids. In DNA form, the CDR3 reads TGTGCCAGCAGCTTCGGGACAGGGGATATTGGAAACACCATATATTTT. It is translated as CASSFGTGDIGNTIYF.

This clonotype has a count of ten or more. The V call is TRBV13, the J call TRBJ2-5; 7 bases map to TRBD2. J lost 4 bases, V lost 3 bases, and 8 bases had no gene match. CDR3 length: 15 amino acids. CDR1 and CDR2 (germline): PRHDT, FYEKMQ (reference sequence). The CDR3 loop is CASSFEGSGIETQYF. CDR3 nucleotides: TGTGCCAGCAGCTTCGAGGGAAGCGGGATAGAGACCCAGTACTTC.

The chain has TRBV18 and TRBJ1-1; TRBD1 aligns across 7 bases. This CDR3 is built from 12 residues. Germline V gene data show CDR1 as KGHSH and CDR2 as LQKENI. Losses at the gene ends were 2 bases for V and 10 bases for J; bases not matched to a gene: 4. The CDR3 region is CASSPDRVAAFF. As DNA, the CDR3 is TGTGCCAGCTCACCAGACAGGGTGGCAGCTTTCTTT.

This clonotype turned up a few times. V and J are TRBV5-4 and TRBJ1-1; D uncertain. Trimming took 4 bases from V and 4 from J, leaving 14 bases between them. The CDR3 contains 14 residues. The V gene's germline CDR1 is SGHNT and CDR2 YYREEE (reference sequence). The CDR3 sequence is CASSVVRGVTEAFF. CDR3 in DNA: TGTGCCAGCAGCGTGGTACGGGGTGTCACTGAAGCTTTCTTT. The full variable domain, completed using reference TRBV5-4 and TRBJ1-1, is ETGVTQSPTHLIKTRGQQVTLRCSSQSGHNTVSWYQQALGQGPQFIFQYYREEENGRGNFPPRFSGLQFPNYSSELNVNALELDDSALYLCASSVVRGVTEAFFGQGTRLTVV.

On this clonotype: A much larger clone sits a single nucleotide away, making a read error possible. The genes are TRBV12-3 or TRBV12-4 and TRBJ2-7, with TRBD1 as a possible D gene (5 bases). The CDR3 extends over 13 amino acids. The germline V and J ends were trimmed by 9 bases and 4 bases, with 16 bases remaining between them. CDR3 nucleotide sequence: TGTGCCAGGAGCACAGGACGTCGTTACGAGCAGTACTTC. Translation gives CARSTGRRYEQYF.

This clonotype was observed at least ten times. CDR3 protein: CASSYSLAGRVTDTQYF. The CDR3 DNA is TGTGCCAGCAGTTACTCCCTAGCGGGAAGGGTAACAGATACGCAGTATTTT. The chain links TRBV6-6 to TRBJ2-3; 9 bases are a match to TRBD2. The CDR3 is 17 amino acids. Per germline, CDR1 MNHNY and CDR2 SVGAGI (reference sequence). The J segment lost 3 bases and the V segment lost 0 bases, leaving 7 bases of the junction unmatched.

This clonotype has a count of ten or more. This chain connects TRBV4-3 to TRBJ2-3; 8 bases fit TRBD2. From germline, CDR1 is LGHNA and CDR2 YSLEER. Unmatched junction bases numbered 6, after V lost 1 base and J lost 6 bases. The CDR3 runs to 15 residues. CDR3 DNA: TGCGCCAGCAGCCAAGCGCGGGGGGCGAGGGATACGCAGTATTTT. Translating gives CASSQARGARDTQYF.

This clonotype appeared a few times. The chain employs TRBV12-3 or TRBV12-4 and TRBJ2-4; a weak D match, TRBD2 (5 bases). The length of the CDR3 is 13 residues. Trimming pared 7 bases from V and 4 bases from J, leaving 11 bases between. The CDR3 loop is CASTMRGKNIQYF. The CDR3 nucleotides are TGTGCCAGCACCATGAGAGGGAAAAACATTCAGTACTTC.

The sample holds many counts of this clonotype. V usage is TRBV4-2 and J usage is TRBJ1-1; D remains ambiguous. The length of the CDR3 is 12 residues. V lost 1 base and J lost 1, with 1 base in between. Germline V lookup: CDR1 LGHNA, CDR2 YNFKEQ. CDR3 region: CASSQGNTEAFF. CDR3 nucleotides: TGTGCCAGCAGCCAAGGGAACACTGAAGCTTTCTTT.

This chain uses TRBV28 with TRBJ1-6; 7 nucleotides match TRBD1. The length of the CDR3 is 14 residues. CDR1 is MDHEN and CDR2 is SYDVKM in the germline V gene. J gave up 14 bases and V 7 bases, and 14 bases lay outside the gene matches. The CDR3 loop is CASTLRVRDRALHF. CDR3 DNA: TGTGCCAGCACCCTGAGGGTCCGTGACAGGGCCCTCCACTTT.

This clonotype turned up a few times. This chain joins TRBV14 and TRBJ2-4, with TRBD2 identical over 13 bases. CDR3 size: 18 residues. V gave up 0 bases and J gave up 2 bases; unmatched junction bases: 4. Looked up from germline, CDR1 is SGHDN and CDR2 is FVKESK. The CDR3 region is CASSQDFGTSGTKNIQYF. Written as DNA, the CDR3 is TGTGCCAGCAGCCAAGATTTTGGGACTAGCGGGACCAAAAACATTCAGTACTTC.

This clonotype was recorded many times. This chain links TRBV7-6 with TRBJ2-1, with a possible D match to TRBD2 (7 bases). Germline CDR1 reads SGHVS; CDR2 reads FNYEAQ. Trimming left V 5 bases short and J 2 bases short, with 16 bases between. The CDR3 covers 16 residues. The CDR3, as DNA: TGTGCCAGCAGCCGGCCAGCGGGACAACCCTACAATGAGCAGTTCTTC. Protein product: CASSRPAGQPYNEQFF.

This clonotype appeared a few times. The rearrangement uses TRBV6-1 and TRBJ2-6; possibly TRBD1 for D (6 bases). Germline-derived CDR1 and CDR2 are MNHNS and SASEGT. CDR3 length equals 16 residues. Trimming left V 5 bases short and J 0 bases short, with 11 bases between. CDR3 protein: CASSRQDSSGANVLTF. The CDR3, as DNA: TGTGCCAGCAGTCGACAGGATAGCTCTGGGGCCAACGTCCTGACTTTC.

This clonotype was detected only a few times. The J gene is TRBJ2-1, the V gene TRBV25-1, with TRBD2 as a possible D gene (5 bases). V gave up 5 bases and J gave up 7 bases, with 9 bases separating them. Germline V gene data show CDR1 as MGHDK and CDR2 as SYGVNS. This CDR3 region has 12 residues. CDR3 protein: CASSPGLNEQFF. DNA of the CDR3: TGTGCCAGCAGTCCCGGACTGAATGAGCAGTTCTTC.

This clonotype was observed at least ten times. V and J are TRBV6-4 and TRBJ2-1; D is perhaps TRBD2 (5 bases). The V gene's germline CDR1 is MRHNA and CDR2 SNTAGT. The CDR3 runs 13 residues. V lost 7 bases and J lost 7, with 14 bases in between. This chain's CDR3 is CASMPSRGNEQFF. CDR3 in DNA: TGTGCCAGCATGCCCAGCCGAGGGAATGAGCAGTTCTTC.